Listed below are T cell receptor beta chains from one sample, sequenced in a study of blood T cell repertoires in COVID-19. The data were produced by immunoSEQ multiplex PCR, yet TCRdb's version contains in-frame clones alone and is incomplete. The sample lists about 25,000 clones; roughly 89% were seen once. The specimen sequenced was peripheral blood. Receptor source: a human donor in a cohort sampled during active COVID-19. Both conserved end residues are part of each CDR3. D genes are given only for firm matches. Not all rows give a size; the values are once, few, many and, for expanded clones, a class.

v_gene: TRBV24-1
d_gene: TRBD1
j_gene: TRBJ1-4
abundance: .
CDR3nt: TGTGCCACCAGTGACCAGAGGACAGGGTCGTATAGGGAAAAACTGTTTTTT
CDR3aa: CATSDQRTGSYREKLFF

v_gene: TRBV19
d_gene: .
j_gene: TRBJ2-2
abundance: once
CDR3nt: TGTGCCAGTAGTATCCCGGGACAGAACACCGGGGAGCTGTTTTTT
CDR3aa: CASSIPGQNTGELFF

v_gene: TRBV10-3
d_gene: .
j_gene: TRBJ1-2
abundance: .
CDR3nt: TGTGCCATCAAGGCTGCGGGGTACTATGGCTACACCTTC
CDR3aa: CAIKAAGYYGYTF

v_gene: TRBV30
d_gene: TRBD1
j_gene: TRBJ2-6
abundance: .
CDR3nt: TGTGCCTGGATGGGCGGGACAGGGAAAGGCCTCTCTGGGGCCAACGTCCTGACTTTC
CDR3aa: CAWMGGTGKGLSGANVLTF

v_gene: TRBV7-9
d_gene: .
j_gene: TRBJ1-2
abundance: .
CDR3nt: TGTGCCAGCAGCGACCGAAAGGGAGACTATGGCTACACCTTC
CDR3aa: CASSDRKGDYGYTF

v_gene: TRBV19
d_gene: TRBD1
j_gene: TRBJ2-4
abundance: .
CDR3nt: TGTGCCAGTAGTATGGCCAGGGGACAGGGGGATTCCAAAAACATTCAGTACTTC
CDR3aa: CASSMARGQGDSKNIQYF

v_gene: TRBV4-2
d_gene: .
j_gene: TRBJ2-2
abundance: .
CDR3nt: TGTGCCAGCAGCCAAGAGCCCCTCGGGGTCGGGGAGCTGTTTTTT
CDR3aa: CASSQEPLGVGELFF

v_gene: TRBV6-4
d_gene: .
j_gene: TRBJ1-4
abundance: once
CDR3nt: TGTGCCAGCAGTGGGAGGAGGGGCCACAATGAAAAACTGTTTTTT
CDR3aa: CASSGRRGHNEKLFF

v_gene: TRBV30
d_gene: .
j_gene: TRBJ2-6
abundance: .
CDR3nt: TGTGCCTGGAGTGTCAGAGGATTAGGCAACGTCCTGACTTTC
CDR3aa: CAWSVRGLGNVLTF

v_gene: TRBV9
d_gene: .
j_gene: TRBJ2-1
abundance: .
CDR3nt: TGTGCCAGCAGCGCTCTAGGGACACCCTCCTACAATGAGCAGTTCTTC
CDR3aa: CASSALGTPSYNEQFF

v_gene: TRBV4-1
d_gene: TRBD2
j_gene: TRBJ2-7
abundance: few
CDR3nt: TGCGCCAGCAGCCGAATGGAAATAGCGGGAGGACAGACCTACGAGCAGTACTTC
CDR3aa: CASSRMEIAGGQTYEQYF

v_gene: TRBV19
d_gene: .
j_gene: TRBJ1-3
abundance: .
CDR3nt: TGTGCCAGTAGTCCTTCCAGGGTTGGAAACACCATATATTTT
CDR3aa: CASSPSRVGNTIYF

v_gene: TRBV29-1
d_gene: .
j_gene: TRBJ2-3
abundance: .
CDR3nt: TGCAGCGTTGGACAGGTAACAGATACGCAGTATTTT
CDR3aa: CSVGQVTDTQYF

v_gene: TRBV12-3/TRBV12-4
d_gene: .
j_gene: TRBJ1-2
abundance: .
CDR3nt: TGTGCCAGCAGTTTAGGTAATTCGGGTGGCTACACCTTC
CDR3aa: CASSLGNSGGYTF

v_gene: TRBV10-3
d_gene: .
j_gene: TRBJ2-7
abundance: .
CDR3nt: TGTGCCATTCTCACGGAGACGGGTCGGGAGCAGTACTTC
CDR3aa: CAILTETGREQYF

v_gene: TRBV5-1
d_gene: TRBD2
j_gene: TRBJ2-5
abundance: once
CDR3nt: TGCGCCAGCAGCACCGGAAGCGGGGGGGCGCGGACCCAGTACTTC
CDR3aa: CASSTGSGGARTQYF

v_gene: TRBV25-1
d_gene: .
j_gene: TRBJ1-3
abundance: .
CDR3nt: TGTGCCAGCAGTGAACAGGGCCCCTCTGGAAACACCATATATTTT
CDR3aa: CASSEQGPSGNTIYF

v_gene: TRBV6-5
d_gene: .
j_gene: TRBJ2-3
abundance: .
CDR3nt: TGTGCCAGCAGTTACTCGGCGAGGGGGACAGATACGCAGTATTTT
CDR3aa: CASSYSARGTDTQYF

v_gene: TRBV7-3
d_gene: TRBD1
j_gene: TRBJ2-2
abundance: .
CDR3nt: TGTGCCAGCAGACCCGGGACAGCCGGCACCGGGGAGCTGTTTTTT
CDR3aa: CASRPGTAGTGELFF

v_gene: TRBV11-1
d_gene: .
j_gene: TRBJ1-5
abundance: once
CDR3nt: TGTGCCAGCAGCTTAGATAGTCTCGGAGCCCAGCATTTT
CDR3aa: CASSLDSLGAQHF

v_gene: TRBV5-1
d_gene: TRBD1
j_gene: TRBJ1-1
abundance: .
CDR3nt: TGCGCCAGCAGGGGGGGACAGGGAAACCGAAATACTGAAGCTTTCTTT
CDR3aa: CASRGGQGNRNTEAFF

v_gene: TRBV5-1
d_gene: TRBD1
j_gene: TRBJ2-2
abundance: .
CDR3nt: TGCGCCAGCAGCTTGGCCGGACAGGGGAACACCGGGGAGCTGTTTTTT
CDR3aa: CASSLAGQGNTGELFF

v_gene: TRBV5-5
d_gene: TRBD2
j_gene: TRBJ2-4
abundance: once
CDR3nt: TGTGCCAGCAGCCGATGGACTAGCGGGTTGAACATTCAGTACTTC
CDR3aa: CASSRWTSGLNIQYF

v_gene: TRBV7-2
d_gene: TRBD1
j_gene: TRBJ1-3
abundance: .
CDR3nt: TGTGCCAGCAGCAGACTACAGGGGTCTGGGGTAAACACCATATATTTT
CDR3aa: CASSRLQGSGVNTIYF

v_gene: TRBV11-2
d_gene: .
j_gene: TRBJ2-5
abundance: .
CDR3nt: TGTGCCAGCAGTTCTCAGGTCCAAGAGACCCAGTACTTC
CDR3aa: CASSSQVQETQYF

v_gene: TRBV7-3
d_gene: TRBD1
j_gene: TRBJ2-5
abundance: .
CDR3nt: TGTGCCAGCAGCTCAGGGGGCGTTGAGACCCAGTACTTC
CDR3aa: CASSSGGVETQYF

v_gene: TRBV24-1
d_gene: .
j_gene: TRBJ1-5
abundance: .
CDR3nt: TGTGCCACCAGTGAACGGGGGGGTCAGCCCCAGCATTTT
CDR3aa: CATSERGGQPQHF

v_gene: TRBV19
d_gene: .
j_gene: TRBJ1-1
abundance: .
CDR3nt: TGTGCCAGTAGTATAGCCCAGGGCAGGGGGAACACTGAAGCTTTCTTT
CDR3aa: CASSIAQGRGNTEAFF

v_gene: TRBV7-2
d_gene: .
j_gene: TRBJ1-1
abundance: once
CDR3nt: TGTGCCAGCAGCCCGCGCAGGGTGAACACTGAAGCTTTCTTT
CDR3aa: CASSPRRVNTEAFF

v_gene: TRBV7-2
d_gene: .
j_gene: TRBJ1-1
abundance: .
CDR3nt: TGTGCCAGCAGCTTTGGGAGGTCGGACACTGAAGCTTTCTTT
CDR3aa: CASSFGRSDTEAFF

v_gene: TRBV18
d_gene: .
j_gene: TRBJ1-5
abundance: .
CDR3nt: TGTGCCAGCTCACCCCAGGGATCTTTGGTCAATCAGCCCCAGCATTTT
CDR3aa: CASSPQGSLVNQPQHF

v_gene: TRBV4-3
d_gene: .
j_gene: TRBJ1-1
abundance: .
CDR3nt: TGCGCCAGCAGCCCCGGTGGGGCAGTAGACACTGAAGCTTTCTTT
CDR3aa: CASSPGGAVDTEAFF

v_gene: TRBV6-6
d_gene: .
j_gene: TRBJ2-2
abundance: .
CDR3nt: TGTGCCAGCAGTCAGCCGGTGGCGGGGAGGAACACCGGGGAGCTGTTTTTT
CDR3aa: CASSQPVAGRNTGELFF

v_gene: TRBV12-3/TRBV12-4
d_gene: .
j_gene: TRBJ1-2
abundance: .
CDR3nt: TGTGCCAGCAGTTTTTTAGTAAAATATGGCTACACCTTC
CDR3aa: CASSFLVKYGYTF

v_gene: TRBV20-1
d_gene: .
j_gene: TRBJ1-2
abundance: .
CDR3nt: TGCAGTGCTAGTAGAGGCGGCGGTGGCTACACCTTC
CDR3aa: CSASRGGGGYTF

v_gene: TRBV19
d_gene: .
j_gene: TRBJ2-7
abundance: .
CDR3nt: TGTGCCAGTAGTATCCCAGTTACCTCCTACGAGCAGTACTTC
CDR3aa: CASSIPVTSYEQYF

v_gene: TRBV25-1
d_gene: .
j_gene: TRBJ1-5
abundance: few
CDR3nt: TGTGCCAGCAAACAGAGCGGTAGCAATCAGCCCCAGCATTTT
CDR3aa: CASKQSGSNQPQHF

v_gene: TRBV5-6
d_gene: .
j_gene: TRBJ1-5
abundance: .
CDR3nt: TGTGCCAGCAGCTGGGGTGGTTTCAGGGATAGCAATCAGCCCCAGCATTTT
CDR3aa: CASSWGGFRDSNQPQHF

v_gene: TRBV7-6
d_gene: TRBD2
j_gene: TRBJ2-1
abundance: .
CDR3nt: TGTGCCAGCAGCTTAGTTCTAGCGGGGGACTACAATGAGCAGTTCTTC
CDR3aa: CASSLVLAGDYNEQFF

v_gene: TRBV3-1/TRBV3-2
d_gene: TRBD2
j_gene: TRBJ2-3
abundance: .
CDR3nt: TGTGCCAGCAGCCAAGGCGCGTTCGGGGGGAAGTATACGCAGTATTTT
CDR3aa: CASSQGAFGGKYTQYF

v_gene: TRBV27
d_gene: TRBD1
j_gene: TRBJ1-2
abundance: few
CDR3nt: TGTGCCAGCAGCACCGGACAGGGCGGCTATGGCTACACCTTC
CDR3aa: CASSTGQGGYGYTF